These 6 T cell receptor beta chains were sequenced from one sample in a study of T cell responses to AZD1222 COVID-19 vaccine. Data came from immunoSEQ multiplex PCR; TCRdb stores just in-frame clones and leaves some out. The repertoire includes some 150,000 clones, 88% of them detected once, and roughly 3.5% sits in the top ten. The sample was peripheral blood, taken on day 0 of MenACWY control vaccination. The source of these receptors is an adult in good health.

This rearrangement joins TRBV6-2 or TRBV6-3 to TRBJ1-6; D may be TRBD1 (5 bases). The V gene lost 5 bases and the J gene lost 5 bases, with 7 bases spanning the gap. The CDR3 sequence is 13 residues long. CDR1 and CDR2 (germline): MNHEY, SVGEGT. This CDR3 is CASSTDNNSPLHF. The CDR3 nucleotides are TGTGCCAGCAGTACGGACAATAATTCACCCCTCCACTTT.

The chain links TRBV6-6 to TRBJ1-5; no reliable D call. The CDR3 consists of 15 residues. In germline, CDR1 is MNHNY, CDR2 SVGAGI (reference sequence). V was cut by 0 bases and J by 3 bases, with 9 bases left in between. This CDR3 reads CASSYSGGINQPQHF. The CDR3 DNA follows: TGTGCCAGCAGTTACTCGGGAGGAATCAATCAGCCCCAGCATTTT.

This clone occurred many times. The V and J genes are TRBV18 and TRBJ2-7, with D unclear. Germline values: CDR1 KGHSH, CDR2 LQKENI. Trimming removed 4 bases at V and 0 bases at J, with 1 base between. The CDR3 spans 11 residues. The CDR3 here is CASSHSYEQYF. CDR3 DNA sequence: TGTGCCAGCTCACACTCCTACGAGCAGTACTTC.

This chain connects TRBV12-3 or TRBV12-4 to TRBJ2-7; D may be TRBD2 (5 bases). CDR3 size: 12 residues. V was clipped by 7 bases and J by 6 bases, with 13 bases between them. CDR3: CASTTRGTEQYF. DNA for the CDR3: TGTGCCAGCACTACCCGGGGTACCGAGCAGTACTTC.

The chain employs TRBV7-8 and TRBJ2-3, with D possibly TRBD1 on 5 matching bases. V lost 6 bases and J 0 bases, leaving 22 bases between the germline ends. The germline V gene encodes CDR1 SGHVS and CDR2 FQNEAQ. This CDR3 comprises 18 residues. Here the CDR3 reads CASRSSSTDTTSTDTQYF. In DNA, the CDR3 is TGTGCCAGCAGATCCTCGTCGACGGACACCACTAGCACAGATACGCAGTATTTT.

The rearrangement links TRBV6-6 to TRBJ2-7, with 9 bases that match TRBD2. There are 14 residues in the CDR3. Trimming took 5 bases from V and 6 from J; bases not matched to a gene: 8. CDR1 and CDR2 (germline): MNHNY, SVGAGI (reference sequence). DNA of the CDR3: TGTGCCAGCAGTGGTAGCGGGAGATCCGGCGAGCAGTACTTC. Its translation: CASSGSGRSGEQYF.